Reported below is one TCR beta chain. This sample was included in a study of glioma-infiltrating T cells after dendritic cell vaccination. Study as a whole: Monocyte-derived dendritic cells, cultured less than 9 days with IL-4 and GM-CSF, were pulsed with autologous tumor lysate.

The immunoSEQ assay amplified TCRB CDR3 from up to roughly 2 ug DNA. The PCR used 60 V beta and 13 J beta primers. TCRdb's table, derived via immunoSEQ multiplex PCR, lists solely in-frame clones and lacks some. This sample has about 82,000 clones; approximately 90% occur once, and the top ten carry roughly 3.2%. Trimming took off 7 bases at V and 3 bases at J, with 13 bases between the two ends. In germline, CDR1 is SNHLY, CDR2 FYNNEI. The CDR3 is 13 residues long. Isocitrate dehydrogenase mutation was absent in all glioblastoma patients. This rearrangement joins TRBV2 to TRBJ2-7; a weak D match, TRBD1 (6 bases). This sample comprised blood, obtained before dendritic cell vaccination. This clonotype originated in a human donor with glioblastoma. The CDR3 coding sequence is TGTGCCAGCAATAGGCAGGGGAACTACGAGCAGTACTTC. Translation: CASNRQGNYEQYF.